This T cell receptor (beta chain) is drawn from a study of shared T cell receptors in the human thymus. The repertoire was sequenced with immunoSEQ multiplex PCR; TCRdb's copy has only in-frame clones and lacks some. The sample lists about 610,000 clones, approximately 90% occurring once. The germline V gene has CDR1 LGHNA and CDR2 YSLEER. There are 16 residues in the CDR3. V shed 0 bases and J 2 bases; nucleotides not matched to a gene: 2. This same sample was also part of a study on human thymus T cells. That investigation notes: Healthy Finnish infants undergoing corrective surgery for congenital heart defects were the donors. Thymic repertoires of unrelated individuals were reported in related research to overlap highly.

V and J are TRBV4-3 and TRBJ2-5, with TRBD2 matching over 11 bases. The receptor's source is a boy in the first two years of life with a congenital heart defect. The source material was thymocytes. CDR3 residues: CASSQESSGRQETQYF. The CDR3 DNA is TGCGCCAGCAGCCAAGAGTCTAGCGGGAGGCAAGAGACCCAGTACTTC.